This T cell receptor beta chain was sequenced during a study of blood T cell repertoires in COVID-19. Source study methods: Amplification with reference gene primers provided the estimates of nucleated cell counts. Data came from immunoSEQ multiplex PCR; TCRdb stores just in-frame clones and leaves some out. Clone size and V and J calls were adopted from that table, with D and trimming inferred from the DNA. The sample shows roughly 400,000 clones, more than 70% of them seen only once. Sequenced input: PBMCs or T cells enriched from blood (not recorded which). This sequence was found in a woman between 18 and 29 years old who had been exposed to COVID-19.

The CDR3 nucleotides read TGTGCCAGCTCACCCCGTAACCAGGGGGCCGCAGATACGCAGTATTTT. It codes for CASSPRNQGAADTQYF. The V gene is TRBV18, the J gene TRBJ2-3; 8 bases line up with TRBD1. The V gene's germline CDR1 is KGHSH and CDR2 LQKENI. Trimming at V came to 3 bases and at J to 4 bases, leaving 9 bases not matched to a gene. This CDR3 spans 16 amino acids. The entire variable domain, with the rest obtained from reference TRBV18 and TRBJ2-3, is as follows: NAGVMQNPRHLVRRRGQEARLRCSPMKGHSHVYWYRQLPEEGLKFMVYLQKENIIDESGMPKERFSAEFPKEGPSILRIQQVVRGDSAAYFCASSPRNQGAADTQYFGPGTRLTVL.